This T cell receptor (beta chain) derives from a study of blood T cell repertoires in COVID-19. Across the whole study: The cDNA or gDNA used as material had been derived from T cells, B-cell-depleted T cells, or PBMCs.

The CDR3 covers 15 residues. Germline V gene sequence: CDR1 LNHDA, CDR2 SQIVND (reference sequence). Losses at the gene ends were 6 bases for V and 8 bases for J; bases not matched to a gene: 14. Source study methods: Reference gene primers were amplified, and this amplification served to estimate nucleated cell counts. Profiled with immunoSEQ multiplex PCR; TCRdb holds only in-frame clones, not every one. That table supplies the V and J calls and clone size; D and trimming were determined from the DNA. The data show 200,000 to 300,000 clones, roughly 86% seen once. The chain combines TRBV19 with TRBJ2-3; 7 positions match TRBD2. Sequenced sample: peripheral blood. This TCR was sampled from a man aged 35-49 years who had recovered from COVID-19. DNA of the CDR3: TGTGCCAGTAGCAAAGGGAGGGACGCGGAGGGTACGCAGTATTTT. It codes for CASSKGRDAEGTQYF.